This entry is about one TCR beta chain. Its antigen is undetermined. The data were obtained in a study of Ad26.COV2.S vaccination and SARS-CoV-2 variants. Study at large: Administration of Ad26.COV2.S was intramuscular, either once or twice 56 days apart. Notes on the study in general: CD8+ and CD4+ T cells specific for spike reportedly responded with substantial breadth after vaccination. Non-spike TCR breadth was similar in vaccine and placebo recipients.

Noted treatment: 15 to 20 received Ad26.COV2.S at low or high dose, single or two shots; roughly five received placebo; per-sample allocation not given. All samples were drawn on day 63, counting from the first vaccine or placebo injection. V lost 4 bases and J lost 4, with 17 bases in between. CDR3 size: 15 residues. Germline values: CDR1 SGHDN, CDR2 FVKESK. Produced via immunoSEQ multiplex PCR; TCRdb's table is partial and in-frame only. The table lists about half a million clones, approximately 90% of them singletons. This sequence joins TRBV14 and TRBJ2-7; D may be TRBD1 (6 bases). The source was peripheral blood, collected in a trial of Ad26.COV2.S vaccine versus placebo. The receptor's source is a person between 18 and 60 years old who received the Ad26.COV2.S COVID-19 vaccine or a placebo. This CDR3 is CASSPAGVALYEQYF. In nucleotides, the CDR3 is TGTGCCAGCAGCCCTGCAGGGGTTGCTTTGTACGAGCAGTACTTC.